This record covers a single T cell receptor (beta chain). The antigen is undetermined. The source of the sample is a study of cytomegalovirus exposure and HLA in healthy donors. Study-wide points: Later analysis associated a missense DCLRE1C variant with TCR beta V- and J-gene trimming. Among the most significant clusters, several appeared linked to common viral pathogens in a later analysis. The authors reported that TCR beta sequences could predict HLA-A and HLA-B alleles. These predictions were accurate for most subjects in the first cohort.

The germline V gene encodes CDR1 SEHNR and CDR2 FQNEAQ (reference sequence). CDR3 length: 16 residues. Trimming removed 4 bases from V and 1 base from J; junction bases left unmatched: 9. A multiplex PCR was run with 60 Vbeta primers and 13 Jbeta primers. Assay: immunoSEQ multiplex PCR; the TCRdb copy retains only in-frame clones and omits some. This sample carries roughly 150,000 clones, 82% of them seen once, and the ten largest clones take 2.5%. Sequencing used PBMCs. The sequence derives from a male donor in good health and CMV-seronegative. The chain is built from TRBV7-9 and TRBJ2-5; 7 bases are a match to TRBD2. The CDR3 is CASSSRTGTTQETQYF. The CDR3 region has the DNA TGTGCCAGCAGCTCTAGAACGGGGACTACCCAAGAGACCCAGTACTTC.